The 11 T cell receptor beta chains in this list originate from one sample, sequenced in a study of blood T cell repertoires in COVID-19. Clones were read by immunoSEQ multiplex PCR, and TCRdb kept only the in-frame ones, dropping some. This sample has approximately 210,000 clones, with 85% found just once. Sequencing was carried out using peripheral blood. These receptors were taken from a man aged 55 to 69 with COVID-19, enrolled during active disease.

The J gene is TRBJ1-5, the V gene TRBV27; the match to TRBD1 covers 9 bases. J gave up 6 bases and V 7 bases, and 13 bases lay outside the gene matches. The CDR3 length is 16 residues. Germline loops: CDR1 MNHEY, CDR2 SMNVEV (reference sequence). Here the CDR3 DNA reads TGTGCCAGCACCCTCACAGGACAGGGGATCGGTCAGCCCCAGCATTTT. Residues: CASTLTGQGIGQPQHF.

The genes are TRBV15 and TRBJ2-7; 9 positions match TRBD1. There are 16 residues in the CDR3. Per germline, CDR1 LNHNV and CDR2 YYDKDF (reference sequence). The trim removed 1 base at V and 5 bases at J, leaving 9 bases unmatched. The CDR3 reads CATSRVVNRGQNEQYF. In DNA form, the CDR3 reads TGTGCCACCAGCAGAGTCGTAAACAGGGGGCAGAACGAGCAGTACTTC.

The chain has TRBV6-2 or TRBV6-3 and TRBJ2-1, with TRBD1 as a possible D gene (6 bases). This CDR3 is built from 15 residues. V was shortened by 5 bases and J by 6 bases, with 17 bases between the two germline ends. The germline gives CDR1 MNHEY, CDR2 SVGEGT. CDR3 DNA sequence: TGTGCCAGCAGTACTTCTGTCGGACAGAGCAATGAGCAGTTCTTC. Protein: CASSTSVGQSNEQFF.

This clone was counted once. The chain recombines TRBV18 with TRBJ2-5, with 7 bases fitting TRBD2. J was trimmed by 0 bases and V by 2 bases; bases with no gene match: 3. The CDR3 extends over 15 amino acids. The germline gives CDR1 KGHSH, CDR2 LQKENI. The CDR3 sequence: CASSPNSGNQETQYF. The DNA of the CDR3 is TGTGCCAGCTCACCAAACAGCGGGAACCAAGAGACCCAGTACTTC.

The chain carries TRBV6-5 and TRBJ2-1; 7 bases match TRBD1. CDR1 and CDR2 from the germline V gene are MNHEY and SVGAGI. The CDR3 covers 14 residues. With V trimmed by 8 bases and J by 6 bases, 10 bases remained unmatched. CDR3 DNA: TGTGCCAGCTCATCGACAGGGTTGATCAATGAGCAGTTCTTC. Translating gives CASSSTGLINEQFF.

The genes are TRBV5-4 and TRBJ2-7, with 9 bases lining up with TRBD2. Looked up from germline, CDR1 is SGHNT and CDR2 is YYREEE (reference sequence). There are 15 residues in the CDR3. J was trimmed by 4 bases and V by 0 bases; bases with no gene match: 5. This CDR3 reads CASSLGGTSSYEQYF. The CDR3 nucleotides read TGTGCCAGCAGCTTGGGCGGGACTAGCAGTTACGAGCAGTACTTC.

This chain links TRBV7-8 with TRBJ2-7; 8 bases fit TRBD2. This CDR3 contains 15 residues. After removal of 0 bases from V and 5 bases from J, the junction contained 6 bases not matched to a gene. Germline CDR1 SGHVS, CDR2 FQNEAQ. The CDR3 loop reads CASSLAISGINEQYF. In nucleotides, the CDR3 is TGTGCCAGCAGCTTAGCGATTAGCGGGATCAACGAGCAGTACTTC.

The chain recombines TRBV9 with TRBJ2-7; maybe TRBD1 (5 bases). Trimming took off 1 base at V and 6 bases at J, with 14 bases between the two ends. CDR1 and CDR2 (germline): SGDLS, YYNGEE. CDR3 length: 14 amino acids. Here the CDR3 DNA reads TGTGCCAGCAGCGTATTCCCCGGACAAAGCGAGCAGTACTTC. Amino acids: CASSVFPGQSEQYF.

V gene TRBV30 combines with J gene TRBJ1-1, with TRBD1 matching over 7 bases. The CDR3 covers 19 residues. Germline CDR1 reads GTSNPN; CDR2 reads SVGIG (reference sequence). V lost 2 bases and J lost 5; bases outside the gene matches: 23. The CDR3 loop is CAWSSIPWTGHTMRTEAFF. The CDR3 DNA sequence: TGTGCCTGGAGTTCAATCCCCTGGACAGGCCATACAATGAGGACTGAAGCTTTCTTT. The whole variable domain, remainder taken from reference TRBV30 and TRBJ1-1, is SQTIHQWPATLVQPVGSPLSLECTVEGTSNPNLYWYRQAAGRGLQLLFYSVGIGQISSEVPQNLSASRPQDRQFILSSKKLLLSDSGFYLCAWSSIPWTGHTMRTEAFFGQGTRLTVV.

J is TRBJ2-1 and V is TRBV19; perhaps TRBD2 as D (5 bases). V lost 5 bases, J lost 5 bases, and 31 bases lay in between. Germline V gives CDR1 LNHDA, CDR2 SQIVND (reference sequence). The CDR3 spans 20 residues. CDR3 bases: TGTGCCAGTAGTCGAGGACTGAGGCGTAAAGCCGTGGTGAGGGACAATGAGCAGTTCTTC. This gives the protein CASSRGLRRKAVVRDNEQFF.

The V gene is TRBV3-1 (or the pseudogene TRBV3-2), the J gene TRBJ2-7, with TRBD2 matching over 12 bases. Trimming took 1 base from V and 5 from J; bases not matched to a gene: 12. Germline CDR1 and CDR2: LGHDT and YNNKEL (reference sequence). The CDR3 is made up of 18 amino acids. The CDR3 DNA sequence: TGTGCCAGCAGCCAAGTTCTTCTAAGTCGGACTAGCGGGAACGAGCAGTACTTC. Its translation: CASSQVLLSRTSGNEQYF.